The T cell receptor beta chain under discussion was sequenced for a study of glioma-infiltrating T cells. Using RNA template, CDR3s of TCR alpha and beta were amplified with iRepertoire arm-PCR. One-step reverse transcription and amplification started from about 100-400 ng of tissue mRNA or PBMC total RNA. MiXCR, applied by TCRdb to the multiplex PCR reads, yields one record per CDR3 protein. The sample has 150,000 to 200,000 distinct CDR3 sequences; roughly 45% are singletons. The CDR3 runs 14 residues. The V end lost 5 bases, the J end lost 6 bases, and 19 bases lay between the germline ends. Germline V CDR1 and CDR2: DFQATT, SNEGSKA (reference sequence). General study points: Tissue and blood shared very few CDR3 sequences. Above-expected tissue-blood divergence occurred in all gliomas, most in low-grade ones.

About this clonotype itself: What it binds is unknown.

V gene TRBV20-1 combines with J gene TRBJ1-2; no firm D call. The sequence came from a human donor with low-grade glioma or glioblastoma, undergoing nonglioma brain surgery, or in good health (not recorded which). Sequences were obtained from glioma tissue, nonneoplastic brain tissue, or PBMCs (not recorded which). CDR3 sequence reads: CSAPKPPSRDGYTF. The CDR3 DNA reads TGCAGTGCTCCGAAACCCCCAAGCCGAGATGGCTACACCTTC.